Listed below are T cell receptor beta chains from one sample, sequenced in a study of blood T cell repertoires in COVID-19. Using immunoSEQ multiplex PCR, the repertoire was profiled, and TCRdb retains in-frame clones only, with some absent. Here the sample spans some 31,000 clones, roughly 85% being singletons. Sequencing was carried out using peripheral blood. The receptors were gathered from a human donor with acute or convalescent COVID-19. The donor label of this sample is uncertain. CDR3s include the opening cysteine and the closing phenylalanine or tryptophan. Fields, in order: CDR3 length, clone size, J gene, V gene, D gene, CDR3 DNA, CDR3 protein. The D gene is left open where the match is weak. Size tells how often a clone was seen (once, few, many) or the class of an expanded clone, and some rows leave it out.

len: 16; abundance: NA; j_gene: TRBJ1-5; v_gene: TRBV27; d_gene: NA; CDR3nt: TGTGCCAGCAGTTTGCACAAAGGGGTTGGCAATCAGCCCCAGCATTTT; CDR3aa: CASSLHKGVGNQPQHF
len: 16; abundance: NA; j_gene: TRBJ2-7; v_gene: TRBV7-9; d_gene: TRBD1; CDR3nt: TGTGCCAGCAGCTTAGAGAGGGGGCTGCTCGGGTACGAGCAGTACTTC; CDR3aa: CASSLERGLLGYEQYF
len: 15; abundance: NA; j_gene: TRBJ1-2; v_gene: TRBV14; d_gene: NA; CDR3nt: TGTGCCAGCAGCCCTCTACAGGGATCTAACTATGGCTACACCTTC; CDR3aa: CASSPLQGSNYGYTF
len: 15; abundance: NA; j_gene: TRBJ1-2; v_gene: TRBV9; d_gene: NA; CDR3nt: TGTGCCAGCAGCGTGTCTTCAGGGGCTGGGAATGGCTACACCTTC; CDR3aa: CASSVSSGAGNGYTF
len: 15; abundance: NA; j_gene: TRBJ1-4; v_gene: TRBV11-2; d_gene: TRBD1; CDR3nt: TGTGCCAGCAGCTTAGAGGGACAGGACCCTGAAAAACTGTTTTTT; CDR3aa: CASSLEGQDPEKLFF
len: 13; abundance: NA; j_gene: TRBJ1-1; v_gene: TRBV5-6; d_gene: NA; CDR3nt: TGTGCCAGCAGCTTGGCCCACAGCTTTGAAGCTTTCTTT; CDR3aa: CASSLAHSFEAFF
len: 15; abundance: few; j_gene: TRBJ2-3; v_gene: TRBV5-1; d_gene: TRBD2; CDR3nt: TGCGCCAGCAGCTTGCCTAGCGGGGCCACAGATACGCAGTATTTT; CDR3aa: CASSLPSGATDTQYF
len: 15; abundance: NA; j_gene: TRBJ1-2; v_gene: TRBV28; d_gene: TRBD1; CDR3nt: TGTGCCAGCAGTTTACCAGGGGGAGACCTCTATGGCTACACCTTC; CDR3aa: CASSLPGGDLYGYTF
len: 13; abundance: NA; j_gene: TRBJ2-1; v_gene: TRBV5-1; d_gene: NA; CDR3nt: TGCGCCAGCAGCTTGGGACTCGAAGAACCGCAGTTCTTC; CDR3aa: CASSLGLEEPQFF
len: 13; abundance: NA; j_gene: TRBJ2-7; v_gene: TRBV2; d_gene: TRBD1; CDR3nt: TGTGCCAGCAATCCGACAGGGACCTACGAGCAGTACTTC; CDR3aa: CASNPTGTYEQYF
len: 15; abundance: NA; j_gene: TRBJ1-2; v_gene: TRBV7-2; d_gene: TRBD1; CDR3nt: TGTGCCAGCAGTTACGGGACAGCGGAGAACTATGGCTACACCTTC; CDR3aa: CASSYGTAENYGYTF
len: 16; abundance: NA; j_gene: TRBJ1-6; v_gene: TRBV28; d_gene: TRBD1; CDR3nt: TGTGCCAGCACCCCGACAGGGTACTCCTATAATTCACCCCTCCACTTT; CDR3aa: CASTPTGYSYNSPLHF
len: 17; abundance: NA; j_gene: TRBJ2-1; v_gene: TRBV7-2; d_gene: TRBD2; CDR3nt: TGTGCCAGCAGTCGATCGTCGACTAGCGGGAGTGGGGATGAGCAGTTCTTC; CDR3aa: CASSRSSTSGSGDEQFF
len: 15; abundance: NA; j_gene: TRBJ2-1; v_gene: TRBV5-4; d_gene: TRBD1; CDR3nt: TGTGCCAGCAGCCCTCGGACAGGCATCTACAATGAGCAGTTCTTC; CDR3aa: CASSPRTGIYNEQFF
len: 16; abundance: NA; j_gene: TRBJ2-3; v_gene: TRBV7-8; d_gene: TRBD2; CDR3nt: TGTGCCAGCAGCCTAGGAGCGGGGGGAAGCACAGATACGCAGTATTTT; CDR3aa: CASSLGAGGSTDTQYF
len: 14; abundance: once; j_gene: TRBJ2-7; v_gene: TRBV7-9; d_gene: TRBD1; CDR3nt: TGTGCCAGCAGCTATGGGACAGGGAAGGACGAGCAGTACTTC; CDR3aa: CASSYGTGKDEQYF
len: 12; abundance: NA; j_gene: TRBJ2-3; v_gene: TRBV5-1; d_gene: NA; CDR3nt: TGCGCCAGCAGCTTAGCGGCGGATACGCAGTATTTT; CDR3aa: CASSLAADTQYF
len: 16; abundance: few; j_gene: TRBJ1-3; v_gene: TRBV28; d_gene: NA; CDR3nt: TGTGCCAGCAGTTTATTCGCAGGAAACTCTGGAAACACCATATATTTT; CDR3aa: CASSLFAGNSGNTIYF
len: 13; abundance: NA; j_gene: TRBJ1-2; v_gene: TRBV7-8; d_gene: NA; CDR3nt: TGTGCCAGCGCGGGGGGGACGTACTATGGCTACACCTTC; CDR3aa: CASAGGTYYGYTF
len: 16; abundance: NA; j_gene: TRBJ1-3; v_gene: TRBV7-7; d_gene: NA; CDR3nt: TGTGCCAGCAGCTTAGCTCATGGACAGATAGGGAACACCATATATTTT; CDR3aa: CASSLAHGQIGNTIYF
len: 16; abundance: NA; j_gene: TRBJ2-5; v_gene: TRBV6-2/TRBV6-3; d_gene: TRBD2; CDR3nt: TGTGCCAGCAGTTTCGGACTAGCTGGGGGCCAAGAGACCCAGTACTTC; CDR3aa: CASSFGLAGGQETQYF
len: 13; abundance: NA; j_gene: TRBJ1-2; v_gene: TRBV4-2; d_gene: NA; CDR3nt: TGTGCCAGCAGTGGGGGGAATAACTATGGCTACACCTTC; CDR3aa: CASSGGNNYGYTF
len: 13; abundance: NA; j_gene: TRBJ1-1; v_gene: TRBV9; d_gene: TRBD1; CDR3nt: TGTGCCAGCAGCCCACAGGGGGCTTCTGAAGCTTTCTTT; CDR3aa: CASSPQGASEAFF
len: 16; abundance: NA; j_gene: TRBJ2-5; v_gene: TRBV7-8; d_gene: TRBD2; CDR3nt: TGTGCCAGCAGCTCCCCGGGGGGGGGCCTCCAAGAGACCCAGTACTTC; CDR3aa: CASSSPGGGLQETQYF
len: 15; abundance: NA; j_gene: TRBJ2-1; v_gene: TRBV5-5; d_gene: TRBD1; CDR3nt: TGTGCCAGCAGCTTGTTGGGACAGGGGGCGTCGGAGCAGTTCTTC; CDR3aa: CASSLLGQGASEQFF
len: 13; abundance: NA; j_gene: TRBJ1-1; v_gene: TRBV6-5; d_gene: NA; CDR3nt: TGTGCCGTCCAGGGTCCCTTGAACACTGAAGCTTTCTTT; CDR3aa: CAVQGPLNTEAFF
len: 15; abundance: NA; j_gene: TRBJ2-5; v_gene: TRBV7-9; d_gene: TRBD2; CDR3nt: TGTGCCACCGAAACCGGGACTAGCGGGAGAGAGACCCAGTACTTC; CDR3aa: CATETGTSGRETQYF
len: 13; abundance: once; j_gene: TRBJ1-1; v_gene: TRBV9; d_gene: NA; CDR3nt: TGTGCCAGCAGCGTGTCGGGGAACACTGAAGCTTTCTTT; CDR3aa: CASSVSGNTEAFF
len: 15; abundance: few; j_gene: TRBJ1-2; v_gene: TRBV5-6; d_gene: TRBD1; CDR3nt: TGTGCCAGCAGCTTGATGGGACAGCCTAACTATGGCTACACCTTC; CDR3aa: CASSLMGQPNYGYTF
len: 14; abundance: few; j_gene: TRBJ2-1; v_gene: TRBV27; d_gene: NA; CDR3nt: TGTGCCAGCAGTCAGTCATGGACAGACAATGAGCAGTTCTTC; CDR3aa: CASSQSWTDNEQFF
len: 12; abundance: once; j_gene: TRBJ1-1; v_gene: TRBV30; d_gene: TRBD1; CDR3nt: TGTGCCTGGGGGACAGGGAACACTGAAGCTTTCTTT; CDR3aa: CAWGTGNTEAFF
len: 15; abundance: NA; j_gene: TRBJ1-3; v_gene: TRBV19; d_gene: NA; CDR3nt: TGTGCCAGTGGCAAGACGGCAGGGTCTGGAAACACCATATATTTT; CDR3aa: CASGKTAGSGNTIYF
len: 14; abundance: NA; j_gene: TRBJ1-5; v_gene: TRBV2; d_gene: NA; CDR3nt: TGTGCCAGCAGTGAAGGACAGCTGGATCAGCCCCAGCATTTT; CDR3aa: CASSEGQLDQPQHF
len: 17; abundance: NA; j_gene: TRBJ2-2; v_gene: TRBV6-2/TRBV6-3; d_gene: TRBD1; CDR3nt: TGTGCCAGCAGTTACCCAACCGGGACAGGGACCACCGGGGAGCTGTTTTTT; CDR3aa: CASSYPTGTGTTGELFF
len: 15; abundance: NA; j_gene: TRBJ1-5; v_gene: TRBV6-2/TRBV6-3; d_gene: NA; CDR3nt: TGTGCCAGCAGTTACAGGGGGGGCGGGGGTCAGCCCCAGCATTTT; CDR3aa: CASSYRGGGGQPQHF
len: 16; abundance: NA; j_gene: TRBJ2-1; v_gene: TRBV10-2; d_gene: TRBD2; CDR3nt: TGCGCCAGCAGTGATGAGACTAGCGGGGTTTATAATGAGCAGTTCTTC; CDR3aa: CASSDETSGVYNEQFF
len: 15; abundance: NA; j_gene: TRBJ1-2; v_gene: TRBV7-2; d_gene: TRBD1; CDR3nt: TGTGCCAGCAGCCCCACCGCCGGGACAGGACGCGGCTACACCTTC; CDR3aa: CASSPTAGTGRGYTF
len: 14; abundance: NA; j_gene: TRBJ1-2; v_gene: TRBV19; d_gene: NA; CDR3nt: TGTGCCAGTAGTATGCATGGGAGCCACTATGGCTACACCTTC; CDR3aa: CASSMHGSHYGYTF
len: 13; abundance: NA; j_gene: TRBJ2-7; v_gene: TRBV28; d_gene: NA; CDR3nt: TGTGCCAGCAGTTTAGCTAGCCTTTACGAGCAGTACTTC; CDR3aa: CASSLASLYEQYF
len: 16; abundance: NA; j_gene: TRBJ2-7; v_gene: TRBV18; d_gene: NA; CDR3nt: TGTGCCAGCTCACCAGTGCGGCTTGCCCCTGGCCACGAGCAGTACTTC; CDR3aa: CASSPVRLAPGHEQYF
len: 14; abundance: NA; j_gene: TRBJ1-5; v_gene: TRBV5-4; d_gene: NA; CDR3nt: TGTGCCAGCAGCATCGGGACAACTAATCAGCCCCAGCATTTT; CDR3aa: CASSIGTTNQPQHF